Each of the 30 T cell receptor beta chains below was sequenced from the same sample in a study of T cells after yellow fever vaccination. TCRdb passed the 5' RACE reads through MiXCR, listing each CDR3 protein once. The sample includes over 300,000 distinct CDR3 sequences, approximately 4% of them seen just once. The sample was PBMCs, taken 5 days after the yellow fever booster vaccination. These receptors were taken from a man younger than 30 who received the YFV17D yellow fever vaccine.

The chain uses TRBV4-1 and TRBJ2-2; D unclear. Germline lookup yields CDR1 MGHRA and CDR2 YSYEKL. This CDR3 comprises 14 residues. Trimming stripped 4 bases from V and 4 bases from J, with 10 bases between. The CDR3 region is CASSRPLRTGELFF. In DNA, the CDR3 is TGCGCCAGCAGCCGACCCCTGCGCACCGGGGAGCTGTTTTTT.

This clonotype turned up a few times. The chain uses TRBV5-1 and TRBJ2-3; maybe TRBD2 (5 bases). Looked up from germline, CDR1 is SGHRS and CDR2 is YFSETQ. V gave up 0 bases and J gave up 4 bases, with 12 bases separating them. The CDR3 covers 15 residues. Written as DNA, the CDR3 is TGCGCCAGCAGCTTGGCGGGGAGAGAGGCAGATACGCAGTATTTT. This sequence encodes CASSLAGREADTQYF.

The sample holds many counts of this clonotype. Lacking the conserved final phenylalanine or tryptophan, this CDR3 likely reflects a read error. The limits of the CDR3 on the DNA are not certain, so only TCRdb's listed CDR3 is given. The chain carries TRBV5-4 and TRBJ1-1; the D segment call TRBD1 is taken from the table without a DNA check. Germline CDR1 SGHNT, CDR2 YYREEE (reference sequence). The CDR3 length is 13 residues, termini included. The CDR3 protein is CASSDWKIDTPLL.

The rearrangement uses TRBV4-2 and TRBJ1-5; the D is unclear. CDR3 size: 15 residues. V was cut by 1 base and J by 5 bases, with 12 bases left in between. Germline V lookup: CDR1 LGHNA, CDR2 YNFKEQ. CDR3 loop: CASSQGSGRDQPQHF. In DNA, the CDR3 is TGTGCCAGCAGCCAAGGGAGCGGCAGAGATCAGCCCCAGCATTTT.

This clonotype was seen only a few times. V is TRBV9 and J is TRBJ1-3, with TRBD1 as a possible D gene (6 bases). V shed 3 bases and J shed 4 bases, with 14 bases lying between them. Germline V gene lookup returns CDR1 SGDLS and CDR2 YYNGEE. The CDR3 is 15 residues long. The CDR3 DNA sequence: TGTGCCAGCAGCGAGGGGGGCGGCGGAGGAAACACCATATATTTT. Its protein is CASSEGGGGGNTIYF.

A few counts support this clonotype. The CDR3: CASSLWEGVYEQFF. The CDR3 nucleotides are TGTGCCAGTAGTCTCTGGGAAGGGGTTTACGAGCAGTTCTTC. The genes are TRBV19 and TRBJ2-1, with D possibly matching TRBD1 (5 bases). The V and J ends lost 5 bases and 10 bases respectively, with 18 bases between them. CDR1 is LNHDA and CDR2 is SQIVND in the germline V gene (reference sequence). This CDR3 comprises 14 residues.

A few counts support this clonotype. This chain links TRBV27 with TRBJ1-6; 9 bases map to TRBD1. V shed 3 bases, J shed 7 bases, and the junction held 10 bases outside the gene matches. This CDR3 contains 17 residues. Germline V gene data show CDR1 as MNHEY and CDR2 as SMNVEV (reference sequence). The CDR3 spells CASSLVAWGTGNSPLHF. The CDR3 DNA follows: TGTGCCAGCAGTTTGGTGGCGTGGGGGACAGGGAATTCACCCCTCCACTTT.

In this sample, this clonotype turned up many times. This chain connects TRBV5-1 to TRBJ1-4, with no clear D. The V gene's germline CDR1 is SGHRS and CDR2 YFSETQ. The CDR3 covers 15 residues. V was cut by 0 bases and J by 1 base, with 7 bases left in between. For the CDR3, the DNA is TGCGCCAGCAGCTTGGACGTGAGAACTAATGAAAAACTGTTTTTT. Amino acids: CASSLDVRTNEKLFF.

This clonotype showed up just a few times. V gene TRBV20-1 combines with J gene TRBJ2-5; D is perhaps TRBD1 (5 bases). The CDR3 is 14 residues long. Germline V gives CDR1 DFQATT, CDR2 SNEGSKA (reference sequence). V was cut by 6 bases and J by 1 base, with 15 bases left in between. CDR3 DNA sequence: TGCAGTGCCCCTCGGTTTACAGGCCAAGAGACCCAGTACTTC. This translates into CSAPRFTGQETQYF.

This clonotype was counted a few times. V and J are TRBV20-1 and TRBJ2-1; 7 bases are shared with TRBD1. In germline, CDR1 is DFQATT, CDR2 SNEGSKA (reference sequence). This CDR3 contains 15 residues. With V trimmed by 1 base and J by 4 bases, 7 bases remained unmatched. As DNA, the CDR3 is TGCAGTGCTAGAGTACGGCAGGGGGAGTACAATGAGCAGTTCTTC. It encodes CSARVRQGEYNEQFF.

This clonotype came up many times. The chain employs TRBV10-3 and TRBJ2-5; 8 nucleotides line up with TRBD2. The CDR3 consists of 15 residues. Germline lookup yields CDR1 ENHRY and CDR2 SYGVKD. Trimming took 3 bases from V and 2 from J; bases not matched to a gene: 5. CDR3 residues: CAISDSGGQQETQYF. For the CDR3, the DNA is TGTGCCATCAGTGACAGCGGGGGCCAGCAAGAGACCCAGTACTTC.

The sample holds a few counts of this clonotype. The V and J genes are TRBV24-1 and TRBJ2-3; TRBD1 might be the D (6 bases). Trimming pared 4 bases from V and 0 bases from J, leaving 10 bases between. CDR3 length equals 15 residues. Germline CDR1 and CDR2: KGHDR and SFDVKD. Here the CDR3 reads CATSDPGTSTDTQYF. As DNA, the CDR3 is TGTGCCACCAGTGACCCTGGGACAAGCACAGATACGCAGTATTTT.

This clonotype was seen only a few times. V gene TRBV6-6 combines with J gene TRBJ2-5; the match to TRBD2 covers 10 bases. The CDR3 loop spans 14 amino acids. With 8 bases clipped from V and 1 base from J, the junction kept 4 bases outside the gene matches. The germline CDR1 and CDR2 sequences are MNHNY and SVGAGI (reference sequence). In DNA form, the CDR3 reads TGTGCCAGCGGAGCGGGGGGGTCCCAAGAGACCCAGTACTTC. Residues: CASGAGGSQETQYF.

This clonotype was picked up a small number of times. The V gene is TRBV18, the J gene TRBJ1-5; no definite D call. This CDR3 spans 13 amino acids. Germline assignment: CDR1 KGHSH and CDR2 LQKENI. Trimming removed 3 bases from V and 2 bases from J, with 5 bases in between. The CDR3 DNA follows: TGTGCCAGCTCACCCGGCCGCAATCAGCCCCAGCATTTT. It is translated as CASSPGRNQPQHF.

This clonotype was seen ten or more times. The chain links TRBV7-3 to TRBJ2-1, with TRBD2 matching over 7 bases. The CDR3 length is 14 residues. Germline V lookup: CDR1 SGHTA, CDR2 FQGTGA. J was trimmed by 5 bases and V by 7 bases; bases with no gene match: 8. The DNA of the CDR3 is TGTGCCAGCAAGAAGGGCGGGGGAGACAATGAGCAGTTCTTC. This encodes CASKKGGGDNEQFF. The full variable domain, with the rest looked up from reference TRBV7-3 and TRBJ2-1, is GAGVSQTPSNKVTEKGKYVELRCDPISGHTALYWYRQSLGQGPEFLIYFQGTGAADDSGLPNDRFFAVRPEGSVSTLKIQRTERGDSAVYLCASKKGGGDNEQFFGPGTRLTVL.

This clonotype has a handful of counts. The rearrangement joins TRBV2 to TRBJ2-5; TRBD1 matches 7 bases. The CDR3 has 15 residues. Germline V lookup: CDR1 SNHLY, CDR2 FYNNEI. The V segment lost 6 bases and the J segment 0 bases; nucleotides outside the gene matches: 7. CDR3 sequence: CASSNTGTDQETQYF. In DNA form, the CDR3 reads TGTGCCAGCAGCAACACCGGGACAGACCAAGAGACCCAGTACTTC. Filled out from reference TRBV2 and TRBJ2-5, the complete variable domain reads EPEVTQTPSHQVTQMGQEVILRCVPISNHLYFYWYRQILGQKVEFLVSFYNNEISEKSEIFDDQFSVERPDGSNFTLKIRSTKLEDSAMYFCASSNTGTDQETQYFGPGTRLLVL.

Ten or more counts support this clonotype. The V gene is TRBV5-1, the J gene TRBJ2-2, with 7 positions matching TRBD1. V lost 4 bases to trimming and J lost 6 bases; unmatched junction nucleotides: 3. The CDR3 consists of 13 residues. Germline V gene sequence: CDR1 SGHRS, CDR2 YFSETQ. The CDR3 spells CASSPDRAGELFF. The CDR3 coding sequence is TGCGCCAGCAGCCCCGACAGGGCCGGGGAGCTGTTTTTT.

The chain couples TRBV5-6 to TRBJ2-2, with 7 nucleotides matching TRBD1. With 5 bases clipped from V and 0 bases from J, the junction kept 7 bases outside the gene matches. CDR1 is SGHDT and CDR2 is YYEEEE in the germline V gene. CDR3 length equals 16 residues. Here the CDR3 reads CASRSGQVANTGELFF. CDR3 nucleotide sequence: TGTGCCAGCAGATCCGGACAGGTCGCGAACACCGGGGAGCTGTTTTTT.

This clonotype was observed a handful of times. This CDR3 reads CSAPGAGAETQYF. The CDR3 nucleotides read TGCAGTGCTCCCGGCGCGGGGGCAGAGACCCAGTACTTC. The chain joins TRBV20-1 to TRBJ2-5; possible D gene TRBD2, 7 bases. CDR1 DFQATT and CDR2 SNEGSKA come from the germline V gene (reference sequence). This CDR3 has 13 residues. V lost 5 bases and J lost 4, with 14 bases in between.

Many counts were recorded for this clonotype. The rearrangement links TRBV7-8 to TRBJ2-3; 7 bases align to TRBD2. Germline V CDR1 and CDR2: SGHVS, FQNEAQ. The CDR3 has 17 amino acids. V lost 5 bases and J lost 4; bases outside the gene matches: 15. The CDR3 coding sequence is TGTGCCAGCAGCGCTGAGCTAGCGGCGGATCTCCCAGATACGCAGTATTTT. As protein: CASSAELAADLPDTQYF.

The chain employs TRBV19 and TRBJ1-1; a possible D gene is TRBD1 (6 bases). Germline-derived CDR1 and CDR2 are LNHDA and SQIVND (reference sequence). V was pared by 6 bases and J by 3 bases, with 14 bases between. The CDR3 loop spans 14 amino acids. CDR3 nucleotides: TGTGCCAGTAGCACTTCCAGGGGCCACACTGAAGCTTTCTTT. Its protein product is CASSTSRGHTEAFF. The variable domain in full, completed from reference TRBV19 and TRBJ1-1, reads DGGITQSPKYLFRKEGQNVTLSCEQNLNHDAMYWYRQDPGQGLRLIYYSQIVNDFQKGDIAEGYSVSREKKESFPLTVTSAQKNPTAFYLCASSTSRGHTEAFFGQGTRLTVV.

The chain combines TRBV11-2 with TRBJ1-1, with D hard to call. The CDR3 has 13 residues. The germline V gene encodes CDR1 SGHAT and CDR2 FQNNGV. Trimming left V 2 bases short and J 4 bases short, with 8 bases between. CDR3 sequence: CASSLTLSTEAFF. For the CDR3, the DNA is TGTGCCAGCAGCTTAACACTGTCCACTGAAGCTTTCTTT.

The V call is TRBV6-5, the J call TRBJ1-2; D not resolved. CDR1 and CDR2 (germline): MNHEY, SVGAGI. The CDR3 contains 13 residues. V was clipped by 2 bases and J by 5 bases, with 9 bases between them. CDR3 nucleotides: TGTGCCAGCAGTTACCGGACTGAATATGGCTACACCTTC. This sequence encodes CASSYRTEYGYTF.

The CDR3 nucleotides read TGTGCCAGCAGTTCGGAGGGGACAGGGTTCAATGAGCAGTTCTTC. Encoded protein: CASSSEGTGFNEQFF. The rearrangement joins TRBV5-5 to TRBJ2-1, with 9 positions matching TRBD1. Germline assignment: CDR1 SGHKS and CDR2 YYEKEE (reference sequence). V trimming: 5 bases; J trimming: 6 bases; junction bases outside the gene matches: 9. This CDR3 is 15 amino acids long.

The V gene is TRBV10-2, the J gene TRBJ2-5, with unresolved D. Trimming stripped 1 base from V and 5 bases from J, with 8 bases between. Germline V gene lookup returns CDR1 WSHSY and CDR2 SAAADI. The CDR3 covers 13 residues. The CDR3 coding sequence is TGCGCCAGCAGTGAGTACCGGTGGGAGACCCAGTACTTC. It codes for CASSEYRWETQYF.

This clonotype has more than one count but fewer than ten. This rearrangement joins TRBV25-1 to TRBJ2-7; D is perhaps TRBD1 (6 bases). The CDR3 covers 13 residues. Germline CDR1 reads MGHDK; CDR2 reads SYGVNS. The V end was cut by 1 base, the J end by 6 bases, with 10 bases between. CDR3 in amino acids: CASSESQGSEQYF. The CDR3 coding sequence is TGTGCCAGCAGTGAATCCCAGGGGTCCGAGCAGTACTTC.

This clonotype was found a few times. For the CDR3, the DNA is TGTGCCAGCAGCCAAGATCGGGTGGCACAAGAGACCCAGTACTTC. It yields the protein CASSQDRVAQETQYF. The V gene is TRBV3-1, the J gene TRBJ2-5, with D hard to call. V was clipped by 0 bases and J by 2 bases, with 10 bases between them. Germline CDR1 and CDR2: LGHDT and YNNKEL (reference sequence). This CDR3 region has 15 residues.

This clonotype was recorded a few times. This CDR3 is CASSPRPGSDEQFF. Here the CDR3 DNA reads TGTGCCAGCAGCCCTAGGCCGGGTTCGGATGAGCAGTTCTTC. The genes are TRBV7-3 and TRBJ2-1; no clear D. Germline CDR1 is SGHTA and CDR2 is FQGTGA. V was shortened by 5 bases and J by 8 bases, with 16 bases between the two germline ends. CDR3 length: 14 amino acids.

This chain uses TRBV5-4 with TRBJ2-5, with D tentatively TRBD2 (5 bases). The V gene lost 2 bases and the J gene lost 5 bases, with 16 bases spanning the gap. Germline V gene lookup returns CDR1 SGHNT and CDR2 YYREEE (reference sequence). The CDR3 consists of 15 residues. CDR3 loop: CASSFYDGGRETQYF. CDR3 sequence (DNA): TGTGCCAGCAGCTTCTACGACGGCGGGCGCGAGACCCAGTACTTC.

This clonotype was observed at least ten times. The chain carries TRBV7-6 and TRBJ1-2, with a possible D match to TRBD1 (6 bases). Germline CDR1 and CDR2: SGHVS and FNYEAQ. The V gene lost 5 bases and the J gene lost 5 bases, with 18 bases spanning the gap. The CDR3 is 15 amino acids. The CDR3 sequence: CASSLTSDSLYGYTF. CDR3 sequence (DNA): TGTGCCAGCAGCCTAACTTCGGACAGCTTATATGGCTACACCTTC.